Following are 31 T cell receptor beta chains from one sample sequenced in a study of cytomegalovirus exposure and HLA in healthy donors. PCR amplification relied on 60 Vbeta primers (plus 13 Jbeta primers). Assay used: immunoSEQ multiplex PCR; TCRdb lists only in-frame clones, some missing. The sample has approximately 74,000 clones; approximately 81% are singletons. The sample was PBMCs. The receptors come from a woman aged 25 to 39 in good health and CMV-seronegative.

This clone was seen only a few times. The gene calls are TRBV2 and TRBJ2-5; 7 bases map to TRBD1. Germline V gene lookup returns CDR1 SNHLY and CDR2 FYNNEI. CDR3 size: 13 residues. After removal of 7 bases from V and 0 bases from J, the junction contained 2 bases not matched to a gene. The chain's CDR3 is CASNRGHQETQYF. The CDR3 DNA reads as TGTGCCAGCAACAGGGGACACCAAGAGACCCAGTACTTC.

This chain connects TRBV5-1 to TRBJ2-7; weak D call: TRBD2 (5 bases). V was cut by 0 bases and J by 0 bases, with 7 bases left in between. Germline values: CDR1 SGHRS, CDR2 YFSETQ. The CDR3 consists of 14 residues. The CDR3 reads CASSLVGSSYEQYF. In DNA form, the CDR3 reads TGCGCCAGCAGCTTGGTTGGGAGCTCCTACGAGCAGTACTTC.

V and J are TRBV7-2 and TRBJ2-7, with 9 bases identical to TRBD2. This CDR3 spans 17 amino acids. After removal of 3 bases from V and 1 base from J, the junction contained 10 bases not matched to a gene. Germline CDR1 and CDR2: SGHTA and FQGNSA. The CDR3 here is CASSFARAGGGSYEQYF. The CDR3 DNA follows: TGTGCCAGCAGCTTCGCCCGAGCGGGGGGAGGGTCCTACGAGCAGTACTTC.

This clone was counted once. This chain's CDR3 is CASSLDLAGGEETQYF. The CDR3 DNA reads TGCGCCAGCAGCTTGGATCTAGCGGGGGGGGAAGAGACCCAGTACTTC. The rearrangement links TRBV5-1 to TRBJ2-5, with 12 bases identical to TRBD2. The trim removed 0 bases at V and 3 bases at J, leaving 3 bases unmatched. The CDR3 runs to 16 residues. Germline V gene data show CDR1 as SGHRS and CDR2 as YFSETQ.

CDR3 DNA: TGTGCCAGCAGCTTAAGGAGGGAGCTACTGAACACTGAAGCTTTCTTT. This gives the protein CASSLRRELLNTEAFF. The chain carries TRBV5-4 and TRBJ1-1; no firm D call. The CDR3 has 16 amino acids. The germline V gene has CDR1 SGHNT and CDR2 YYREEE (reference sequence). The V gene lost 2 bases and the J gene lost 0 bases, with 14 bases spanning the gap.

The CDR3 coding sequence is TGTGCCAGCAGCCAGACAGGGGGCTCCTACGAGCAGTACTTC. It codes for CASSQTGGSYEQYF. The J gene is TRBJ2-7, the V gene TRBV14; 9 bases map to TRBD1. The CDR3 totals 14 residues. Germline CDR1 reads SGHDN; CDR2 reads FVKESK. V shed 3 bases and J 0 bases; nucleotides not matched to a gene: 0.

This clone turned up a few times. J is TRBJ2-7 and V is TRBV5-4; the D gene is possibly TRBD2 (5 bases). Trimming took off 3 bases at V and 2 bases at J, with 9 bases between the two ends. Germline CDR1 and CDR2: SGHNT and YYREEE (reference sequence). The CDR3 consists of 13 residues. This CDR3 reads CASSSPGTYEQYF. Here the CDR3 DNA reads TGTGCCAGCAGCTCGCCGGGAACCTACGAGCAGTACTTC.

This chain connects TRBV19 to TRBJ2-2; D is uncertain. The CDR3 is made up of 13 amino acids. The V gene lost 5 bases and the J gene lost 1 base, with 5 bases spanning the gap. Germline V gene lookup returns CDR1 LNHDA and CDR2 SQIVND (reference sequence). CDR3: CASSYGNTGELFF. In DNA form, the CDR3 reads TGTGCCAGTAGTTACGGGAACACCGGGGAGCTGTTTTTT.

This clone is a singleton in its sample. The chain has TRBV19 and TRBJ1-5, with 8 bases lining up with TRBD1. Per the germline V gene, CDR1 is LNHDA and CDR2 is SQIVND (reference sequence). This CDR3 region has 14 residues. Losses at the gene ends were 4 bases for V and 6 bases for J; bases not matched to a gene: 5. This CDR3 reads CASSTGQEVQPQHF. Written as DNA, the CDR3 is TGTGCCAGTAGTACGGGACAGGAGGTTCAGCCCCAGCATTTT. Complete variable domain (other parts from reference TRBV19 and TRBJ1-5): DGGITQSPKYLFRKEGQNVTLSCEQNLNHDAMYWYRQDPGQGLRLIYYSQIVNDFQKGDIAEGYSVSREKKESFPLTVTSAQKNPTAFYLCASSTGQEVQPQHFGDGTRLSIL.

The chain recombines TRBV6-1 with TRBJ1-2; 8 bases align to TRBD1. V dropped 11 bases and J dropped 5; count of bases not matched to a gene: 13. The CDR3 loop spans 14 amino acids. The germline gives CDR1 MNHNS, CDR2 SASEGT. Here the CDR3 reads CAVRSGDRSYGYTF. The CDR3 DNA is TGTGCCGTCCGCAGCGGGGACAGGTCTTATGGCTACACCTTC.

This clone appeared a single time. V and J are TRBV7-8 and TRBJ1-2; D remains unclear. Germline assignment: CDR1 SGHVS and CDR2 FQNEAQ. The V end was cut by 3 bases, the J end by 3 bases, with 17 bases between. This CDR3 is built from 16 residues. The CDR3 spells CASSFWSARRHYGYTF. CDR3 nucleotides: TGTGCCAGCAGCTTTTGGTCGGCTAGGCGGCACTATGGCTACACCTTC.

V is TRBV30 and J is TRBJ2-7; TRBD1 matches at 7 bases. CDR3 length equals 16 residues. The V gene end was trimmed by 3 bases and the J gene end by 2 bases; junction bases not matched to a gene: 13. Per the germline V gene, CDR1 is GTSNPN and CDR2 is SVGIG (reference sequence). The CDR3: CAWRVLPGQRTYEQYF. In DNA, the CDR3 is TGTGCCTGGAGGGTCCTACCGGGACAGAGGACCTACGAGCAGTACTTC.

This chain uses TRBV27 with TRBJ1-5, with D maybe TRBD1 (6 bases). Germline-derived CDR1 and CDR2 are MNHEY and SMNVEV (reference sequence). The CDR3 totals 15 residues. Trimming took off 4 bases at V and 7 bases at J, with 17 bases between the two ends. The CDR3 loop reads CASSSIQGLWQPQHF. In nucleotides, the CDR3 is TGTGCCAGCAGTTCGATACAGGGCCTGTGGCAGCCCCAGCATTTT.

The V call is TRBV7-9, the J call TRBJ1-1; D gene uncertain. The germline V and J ends were trimmed by 7 bases and 14 bases, with 29 bases remaining between them. Germline CDR1 SEHNR, CDR2 FQNEAQ (reference sequence). This CDR3 has 15 residues. The CDR3 region is CASTALPGSRYGCFF. The CDR3 DNA sequence: TGTGCCAGCACCGCGCTGCCGGGATCGAGGTACGGTTGCTTCTTT. Looking up the rest from reference TRBV7-9 and TRBJ1-1 gives the full variable domain: DTGVSQNPRHKITKRGQNVTFRCDPISEHNRLYWYRQTLGQGPEFLTYFQNEAQLEKSRLLSDRFSAERPKGSFSTLEIQRTEQGDSAMYLCASTALPGSRYGCFFGQGTRLTVV.

The V gene is TRBV7-9, the J gene TRBJ1-4; D is perhaps TRBD1 (5 bases). CDR1 is SEHNR, CDR2 FQNEAQ, per germline (reference sequence). Trimming removed 1 base from V and 1 base from J, with 16 bases in between. The CDR3 length is 18 residues. The CDR3 DNA reads as TGTGCCAGCAGCTTAGGCCGAGGGACTTACCTAACTAATGAAAAACTGTTTTTT. This gives the protein CASSLGRGTYLTNEKLFF.

This rearrangement joins TRBV11-2 to TRBJ1-6, with 10 bases that match TRBD1. V was clipped by 5 bases and J by 2 bases; unmatched bases: 6. Germline CDR1 reads SGHAT; CDR2 reads FQNNGV. This CDR3 contains 17 residues. CDR3 sequence reads: CASSPRQGATYNSPLHF. CDR3 bases: TGTGCCAGCAGCCCAAGACAGGGGGCAACCTATAATTCACCCCTCCACTTT.

This chain connects TRBV18 to TRBJ2-3, with a possible D match to TRBD2 (6 bases). Germline CDR1 is KGHSH and CDR2 is LQKENI. V was trimmed by 3 bases and J by 0 bases, leaving 7 bases between them. CDR3 length: 14 amino acids. CDR3 coding DNA: TGTGCCAGCTCACCTAGCGGTAGCACAGATACGCAGTATTTT. This translates into CASSPSGSTDTQYF.

V gene TRBV12-5 combines with J gene TRBJ1-1; 11 bases agree with TRBD1. Unmatched junction bases numbered 19, after V lost 0 bases and J lost 10 bases. The CDR3 consists of 19 residues. CDR1 LGHNT and CDR2 FRNRAP come from the germline V gene. CDR3 coding DNA: TGTGCTAGTGGTTTGGTGAATCAGATCGGACAGGGGGCCGAGGGAAGAGCTTTCTTT. It is translated as CASGLVNQIGQGAEGRAFF. The whole variable domain, filled in from reference TRBV12-5 and TRBJ1-1, reads DARVTQTPRHKVTEMGQEVTMRCQPILGHNTVFWYRQTMMQGLELLAYFRNRAPLDDSGMPKDRFSAEMPDATLATLKIQPSEPRDSAVYFCASGLVNQIGQGAEGRAFFGQGTRLTVV.

The chain links TRBV5-6 to TRBJ2-5; D remains unclear. TRBJ2-7 explains the end of the DNA better; the J call may be wrong. In germline, CDR1 is SGHDT, CDR2 YYEEEE. This CDR3 region has 14 residues. CDR3 coding DNA: TGTGCCAGCAGCTTGGATCCAGACTCCTACGAGCAGTACTTC. As protein: CASSLDPDSYEQYF.

This chain links TRBV6-5 with TRBJ2-2, with D unclear. This CDR3 has 14 amino acids. With 6 bases removed from V and 1 base from J, the gap between germline ends came to 9 bases. Germline V gives CDR1 MNHEY, CDR2 SVGAGI. The CDR3 reads CASRRSGNTGELFF. DNA of the CDR3: TGTGCCAGCAGAAGGTCGGGGAACACCGGGGAGCTGTTTTTT.

The V gene is TRBV5-1, the J gene TRBJ2-2, with TRBD1 matching over 9 bases. Trimming took 3 bases from V and 5 from J; bases not matched to a gene: 5. The CDR3 covers 15 residues. CDR1 is SGHRS and CDR2 is YFSETQ in the germline V gene. The DNA for the CDR3 is TGCGCCAGCAGCTCCCCCGGGACAGGGACCGGGGAGCTGTTTTTT. It specifies CASSSPGTGTGELFF.

The V and J genes are TRBV11-3 and TRBJ1-1; D call uncertain. The germline gives CDR1 SGHNT, CDR2 YENEEA. The V end was cut by 0 bases, the J end by 5 bases, with 10 bases between. The CDR3 totals 14 residues. CDR3 in amino acids: CASSLERGSTEAFF. The CDR3 DNA is TGTGCCAGCAGCTTAGAACGTGGGAGTACTGAAGCTTTCTTT.

The rearrangement uses TRBV7-2 and TRBJ1-3; 7 bases are shared with TRBD1. Germline V lookup: CDR1 SGHTA, CDR2 FQGNSA. CDR3 size: 15 residues. J was trimmed by 2 bases and V by 5 bases; bases with no gene match: 6. The CDR3 sequence is CASSPQDRAGNTIYF. CDR3 bases: TGTGCCAGCAGCCCCCAAGACAGGGCTGGAAACACCATATATTTT.

J is TRBJ2-3 and V is TRBV7-2; 8 bases align to TRBD1. In germline, CDR1 is SGHTA, CDR2 FQGNSA. V lost 7 bases to trimming and J lost 1 base; unmatched junction nucleotides: 4. The CDR3 is 14 amino acids. The CDR3 sequence is CASTKDRGTDTQYF. CDR3 DNA sequence: TGTGCCAGCACCAAGGACAGGGGCACAGATACGCAGTATTTT.

V gene TRBV7-8 combines with J gene TRBJ2-7, with D perhaps TRBD1 (5 bases). Per the germline V gene, CDR1 is SGHVS and CDR2 is FQNEAQ. Trimming stripped 0 bases from V and 2 bases from J, with 11 bases between. The length of the CDR3 is 15 residues. The chain's CDR3 is CASSLASRVAYEQYF. CDR3 sequence (DNA): TGTGCCAGCAGCTTAGCCTCCAGGGTCGCCTACGAGCAGTACTTC.

V is TRBV11-3 and J is TRBJ1-6; 8 bases line up with TRBD1. V shed 5 bases, J shed 8 bases, and the junction held 2 bases outside the gene matches. CDR1 and CDR2 (germline): SGHNT, YENEEA. The CDR3 contains 13 residues. The CDR3 is CASSNRGDSPLHF. As DNA, the CDR3 is TGTGCCAGCAGCAACAGGGGGGATTCACCCCTCCACTTT.

This sequence joins TRBV10-2 and TRBJ1-1; D not certain. The CDR3 is made up of 16 amino acids. The V and J ends lost 3 bases and 1 base respectively, with 15 bases between them. Germline V gene lookup returns CDR1 WSHSY and CDR2 SAAADI. The CDR3 protein is CASSDRAFEGNTEAFF. Written as DNA, the CDR3 is TGCGCCAGCAGTGACCGGGCCTTCGAGGGGAACACTGAAGCTTTCTTT.

The chain employs TRBV7-8 and TRBJ2-2; 9 bases agree with TRBD2. V was pared by 1 base and J by 7 bases, with 13 bases of the junction left unmatched. Germline lookup yields CDR1 SGHVS and CDR2 FQNEAQ. The CDR3 has 18 amino acids. DNA of the CDR3: TGTGCCAGCAGCTTAGAGGGGGGGCTAGCGGGGATGAGCGGGGAGCTGTTTTTT. Protein product: CASSLEGGLAGMSGELFF.

The rearrangement joins TRBV2 to TRBJ2-3, with 9 positions matching TRBD2. Germline V gives CDR1 SNHLY, CDR2 FYNNEI. The ends lost 1 base at V and 3 bases at J; junction bases unmatched: 5. This CDR3 has 16 amino acids. CDR3 protein: CASSEGGGLATDTQYF. The CDR3, as DNA: TGTGCCAGCAGTGAAGGGGGAGGACTAGCGACAGATACGCAGTATTTT.

V is TRBV5-4 and J is TRBJ2-3; 8 bases are a match to TRBD2. Losses at the gene ends were 3 bases for V and 3 bases for J; bases not matched to a gene: 9. The V gene's germline CDR1 is SGHNT and CDR2 YYREEE (reference sequence). The CDR3 runs to 16 residues. The CDR3 region is CASSSYGGAWTDTQYF. The CDR3 DNA sequence: TGTGCCAGCAGCTCCTACGGGGGGGCATGGACAGATACGCAGTATTTT.

This chain links TRBV4-1 with TRBJ2-4; D may be TRBD1 (6 bases). CDR3 size: 13 residues. Trimming shortened V by 0 bases and J by 14 bases, and 14 bases separated the two germline ends. CDR1 MGHRA and CDR2 YSYEKL come from the germline V gene. The CDR3 DNA reads TGCGCCAGCAGCCAAGATCGACGGACAGATGAGTACTTC. Translated, it gives CASSQDRRTDEYF.